Shown below are 19 T cell receptor beta chains from a single sample sequenced in a study of type 1 regulatory T cells. Their target antigens are unknown. TCRdb itself ran the reads through MiXCR, one entry per CDR3 protein. This table holds tens of thousands of distinct CDR3 sequences, 20% found once. Whole-study results and caveats: Type 1 regulatory T cells had a more restricted TCR repertoire than non-type 1 regulatory T cells.

Sequenced material: cultured type 1 regulatory T (Tr1) cells, either the whole culture or a sorted fraction (not recorded which). The receptors derive from a human donor in good health.

A few counts support this clonotype. The chain couples TRBV7-8 to TRBJ2-7; 10 bases map to TRBD1. The trim removed 1 base at V and 2 bases at J, leaving 17 bases unmatched. Looked up from germline, CDR1 is SGHVS and CDR2 is FQNEAQ. The CDR3 length is 20 residues. CDR3 sequence reads: CASSLGNPGQGLNWPYEQYF. DNA for the CDR3: TGTGCCAGCAGCTTAGGGAATCCGGGACAGGGGTTAAATTGGCCCTACGAGCAGTACTTC.

V gene TRBV30 combines with J gene TRBJ2-1, with TRBD2 matching over 12 bases. The CDR3 spans 17 residues. The V segment lost 0 bases and the J segment 2 bases; nucleotides outside the gene matches: 5. CDR1 GTSNPN and CDR2 SVGIG come from the germline V gene (reference sequence). CDR3 sequence: CAWSVVRTSGTYNEQFF. CDR3 DNA sequence: TGTGCCTGGAGTGTAGTCCGGACTAGCGGGACCTACAATGAGCAGTTCTTC.

This chain uses TRBV10-3 with TRBJ2-1, with D possibly matching TRBD2 (6 bases). This CDR3 comprises 15 residues. V was cut by 10 bases and J by 4 bases, with 20 bases left in between. Per the germline V gene, CDR1 is ENHRY and CDR2 is SYGVKD. CDR3 coding DNA: TGTGCCACCAGACCCTCGGGAGACTGGTACAATGAGCAGTTCTTC. It codes for CATRPSGDWYNEQFF.

Only a few counts were recorded for this clonotype. V and J are TRBV12-3 or TRBV12-4 and TRBJ2-7, with a tentative D call TRBD2 (5 bases). Trimming removed 6 bases at V and 6 bases at J, with 9 bases between. CDR3 length equals 11 residues. CDR3 coding DNA: TGTGCCAGCAGGGGTCGGGGCGAGCAGTACTTC. It is translated as CASRGRGEQYF.

The rearrangement links TRBV5-6 to TRBJ2-5; D ambiguous. This CDR3 contains 13 residues. Germline CDR1 is SGHDT and CDR2 is YYEEEE. Deletions cut 0 bases from V and 5 bases from J, with 8 bases between. CDR3 sequence: CASSLVPLETQYF. In DNA form, the CDR3 reads TGTGCCAGCAGCTTGGTCCCTTTGGAGACCCAGTACTTC. The full variable domain, in which reference TRBV5-6 and TRBJ2-5 provide the parts outside the CDR3, is DAGVTQSPTHLIKTRGQQVTLRCSPKSGHDTVSWYQQALGQGPQFIFQYYEEEERQRGNFPDRFSGHQFPNYSSELNVNALLLGDSALYLCASSLVPLETQYFGPGTRLLVL.

The chain employs TRBV6-6 and TRBJ1-5, with 7 bases identical to TRBD1. CDR1 MNHNY and CDR2 SVGAGI come from the germline V gene (reference sequence). This CDR3 has 12 amino acids. V lost 7 bases and J lost 10; bases outside the gene matches: 7. The CDR3 DNA reads as TGTGCCAGCACTGGCAGGGGGGGACCCCAGCATTTT. Amino acid sequence: CASTGRGGPQHF.

The genes are TRBV9 and TRBJ2-5; D remains ambiguous. Germline loops: CDR1 SGDLS, CDR2 YYNGEE. The CDR3 loop spans 12 amino acids. The V end lost 4 bases, the J end lost 5 bases, and 9 bases lay between the germline ends. CDR3 protein: CASSRIGETQYF. The CDR3 DNA sequence: TGTGCCAGCAGCCGAATTGGGGAGACCCAGTACTTC.

This clonotype was seen only a few times. V and J are TRBV15 and TRBJ2-7; D is tentatively TRBD1 or TRBD2 (5 bases each). This CDR3 spans 15 amino acids. CDR1 LNHNV and CDR2 YYDKDF come from the germline V gene (reference sequence). Deletions cut 1 base from V and 0 bases from J, with 10 bases between. CDR3 sequence reads: CATSRGGVSSYEQYF. CDR3 sequence (DNA): TGTGCCACCAGCAGAGGAGGGGTTAGCTCCTACGAGCAGTACTTC.

The sample holds many counts of this clonotype. This sequence joins TRBV5-1 and TRBJ1-2; 9 bases match TRBD1. The junction had 5 bases not matched to a gene; V was cut back by 0 bases and J by 8 bases. From germline, CDR1 is SGHRS and CDR2 YFSETQ. The CDR3 contains 14 residues. The CDR3 region is CASSLDVTGGGYTF. CDR3 nucleotides: TGCGCCAGCAGCTTGGATGTGACAGGGGGGGGCTACACCTTC.

This clonotype was picked up many times. The genes are TRBV5-1 and TRBJ2-2; possible D gene TRBD1, 5 bases. V was pared by 0 bases and J by 4 bases, with 10 bases between. Germline CDR1 and CDR2: SGHRS and YFSETQ. CDR3 size: 15 residues. The CDR3 sequence is CASSLDRLTTGELFF. The CDR3 nucleotides read TGCGCCAGCAGCTTGGACAGGTTAACCACCGGGGAGCTGTTTTTT.

This clonotype was seen ten or more times. The CDR3 DNA sequence: TGTGCCAGCAGTTTCGATGTTGCAGGGCGCATCACTGAAGCTTTCTTT. It is translated as CASSFDVAGRITEAFF. V usage is TRBV12-3 or TRBV12-4 and J usage is TRBJ1-1, with D tentatively TRBD1 (5 bases). Trimming left V 3 bases short and J 4 bases short, with 18 bases between. This CDR3 comprises 16 residues.

The chain has TRBV12-3 or TRBV12-4 and TRBJ1-2, with TRBD1 as a possible D gene (5 bases). The CDR3 extends over 15 amino acids. V was cut by 6 bases and J by 0 bases, with 14 bases left in between. CDR3: CASRALAGANYGYTF. The CDR3 DNA is TGTGCCAGCAGAGCTCTAGCGGGGGCTAACTATGGCTACACCTTC.

This clonotype was counted a few times. The chain uses TRBV19 and TRBJ2-7, with TRBD1 as a possible D gene (7 bases). Trimming left V 4 bases short and J 1 base short, with 11 bases between. The CDR3 is 14 amino acids. The germline gives CDR1 LNHDA, CDR2 SQIVND (reference sequence). The CDR3 protein is CASSTGGGSYEQYF. In DNA, the CDR3 is TGTGCCAGTAGTACAGGGGGAGGATCCTACGAGCAGTACTTC. The variable domain in full, completed from reference TRBV19 and TRBJ2-7, reads DGGITQSPKYLFRKEGQNVTLSCEQNLNHDAMYWYRQDPGQGLRLIYYSQIVNDFQKGDIAEGYSVSREKKESFPLTVTSAQKNPTAFYLCASSTGGGSYEQYFGPGTRLTVT.

The V and J genes are TRBV12-3 or TRBV12-4 and TRBJ2-7; D not resolved. Trimming pared 1 base from V and 5 bases from J, leaving 12 bases between. The CDR3 extends over 14 amino acids. The CDR3 here is CASSLEGSFHEQYF. CDR3 sequence (DNA): TGTGCCAGCAGTTTAGAGGGCAGTTTCCACGAGCAGTACTTC.

This clonotype showed up many times. The chain links TRBV12-3 or TRBV12-4 to TRBJ2-2; 7 bases fit TRBD1. The CDR3 spans 14 residues. J gave up 4 bases and V 6 bases, and 5 bases lay outside the gene matches. CDR3: CASSDRVATGELFF. CDR3 in DNA: TGTGCCAGCAGCGACAGGGTAGCCACCGGGGAGCTGTTTTTT.

In regard to this clonotype: A junction end diverges from the germline sequence, so it may reflect a read error. The chain is built from TRBV9 and TRBJ2-1, with D unresolved. Germline loops: CDR1 SGDLS, CDR2 YYNGEE. The CDR3 runs to 14 residues. The CDR3 reads CANSALQNNNEQFF. CDR3 DNA sequence: TGTGCCAACAGCGCCTTACAGAATAACAATGAGCAGTTCTTC.

This clonotype showed up just a few times. V gene TRBV2 combines with J gene TRBJ1-1, with D uncertain. Trimming took 3 bases from V and 5 from J, leaving 16 bases between them. Per germline, CDR1 SNHLY and CDR2 FYNNEI. The CDR3 runs to 15 residues. The CDR3 coding sequence is TGTGCCAGCAGTGATCTTGGCAGATCGGGGACTGAAGCTTTCTTT. Its translation: CASSDLGRSGTEAFF.

This chain links TRBV2 with TRBJ2-1; D gene ambiguous. Germline V gene sequence: CDR1 SNHLY, CDR2 FYNNEI. V shed 8 bases and J shed 3 bases, with 11 bases lying between them. The CDR3 loop spans 13 amino acids. This CDR3 is CASRFSNYNEQFF. DNA of the CDR3: TGTGCCAGCCGGTTTAGCAACTACAATGAGCAGTTCTTC.

Regarding this clonotype: A clone one base away is much larger, so this may be a read error. V is TRBV27 and J is TRBJ2-7; 10 bases align to TRBD2. Germline CDR1 and CDR2: MNHEY and SMNVEV (reference sequence). This CDR3 contains 16 residues. V gave up 3 bases and J gave up 6 bases; unmatched junction bases: 11. CDR3 DNA: TGTGCCAGCAGTTTCTTCGGGGCAGCGGGAGGGAGCGAGCAGTACTTC. Protein sequence: CASSFFGAAGGSEQYF.